Included here is one T cell receptor beta chain sequence, with context. In the authors' workflow: Amplification of reference gene primers provided the estimated nucleated cell counts. TCRdb keeps only in-frame clones here, not all; method: immunoSEQ multiplex PCR. V and J calls and clone size follow that table, whereas D and trimming were derived from the DNA. The table includes fewer than 95,000 clones, 70% to 90% detected once. The data were obtained in a study of blood T cell repertoires in COVID-19. Turning to the study itself: Collection of acute and convalescent COVID-19 samples took place in the United States, Italy and Spain.

After removal of 5 bases from V and 4 bases from J, the junction contained 6 bases not matched to a gene. The CDR3 has 14 amino acids. CDR1 is SNHLY, CDR2 FYNNEI, per germline. The sequencing input was peripheral blood. The rearrangement joins TRBV2 to TRBJ2-5, with TRBD1 matching over 8 bases. The clonotype originates from a man between 60 and 70 years old with acute or convalescent COVID-19. CDR3 protein: CASSRQGIGETQYF. In nucleotides, the CDR3 is TGTGCCAGCAGTCGACAGGGGATAGGAGAGACCCAGTACTTC.